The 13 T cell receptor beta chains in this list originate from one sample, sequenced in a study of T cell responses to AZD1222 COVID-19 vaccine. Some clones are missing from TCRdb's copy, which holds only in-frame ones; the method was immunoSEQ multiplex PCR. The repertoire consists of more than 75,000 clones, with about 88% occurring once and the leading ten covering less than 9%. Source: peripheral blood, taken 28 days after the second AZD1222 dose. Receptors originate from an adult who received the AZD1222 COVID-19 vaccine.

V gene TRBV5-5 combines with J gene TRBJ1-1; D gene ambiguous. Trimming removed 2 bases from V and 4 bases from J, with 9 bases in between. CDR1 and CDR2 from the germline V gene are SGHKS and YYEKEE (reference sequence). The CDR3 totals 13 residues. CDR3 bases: TGTGCCAGCAGCTTCTGGCCGGGCACTGAAGCTTTCTTT. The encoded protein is CASSFWPGTEAFF.

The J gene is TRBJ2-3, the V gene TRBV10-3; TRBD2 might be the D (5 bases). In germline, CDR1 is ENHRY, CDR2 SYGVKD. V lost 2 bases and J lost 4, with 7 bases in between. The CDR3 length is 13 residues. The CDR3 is CAISERLSDTQYF. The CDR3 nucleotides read TGTGCCATCAGTGAGCGACTATCAGATACGCAGTATTTT.

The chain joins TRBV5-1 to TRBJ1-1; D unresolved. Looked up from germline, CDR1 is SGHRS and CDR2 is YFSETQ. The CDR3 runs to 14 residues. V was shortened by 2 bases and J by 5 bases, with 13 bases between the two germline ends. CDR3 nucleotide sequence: TGCGCCAGCAGCTTAGTCTCACCGCGGACTGAAGCTTTCTTT. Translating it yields CASSLVSPRTEAFF.

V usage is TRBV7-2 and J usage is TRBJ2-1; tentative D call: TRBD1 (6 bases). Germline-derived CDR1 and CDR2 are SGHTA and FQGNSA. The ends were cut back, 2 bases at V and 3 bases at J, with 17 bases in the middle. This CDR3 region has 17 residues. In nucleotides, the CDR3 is TGTGCCAGCAGCTTATCCGATCGGACAGTCGTCTACAATGAGCAGTTCTTC. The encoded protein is CASSLSDRTVVYNEQFF.

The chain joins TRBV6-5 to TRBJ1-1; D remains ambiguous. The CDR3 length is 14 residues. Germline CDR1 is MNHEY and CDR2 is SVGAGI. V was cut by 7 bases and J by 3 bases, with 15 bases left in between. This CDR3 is CASTNAGVHTEAFF. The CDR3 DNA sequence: TGTGCCAGCACTAACGCTGGGGTGCACACTGAAGCTTTCTTT.

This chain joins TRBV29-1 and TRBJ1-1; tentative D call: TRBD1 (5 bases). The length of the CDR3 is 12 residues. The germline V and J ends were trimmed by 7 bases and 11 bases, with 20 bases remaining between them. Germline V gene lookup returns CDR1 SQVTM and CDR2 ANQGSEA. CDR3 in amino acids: CSGKQAFWGAFF. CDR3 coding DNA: TGCAGCGGGAAACAGGCGTTTTGGGGTGCTTTCTTT.

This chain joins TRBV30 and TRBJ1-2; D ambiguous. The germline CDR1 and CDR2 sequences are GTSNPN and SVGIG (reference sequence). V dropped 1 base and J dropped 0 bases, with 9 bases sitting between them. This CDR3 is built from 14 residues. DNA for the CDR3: TGTGCCTGGAGTGCGGGGAGGGCTAACTATGGCTACACCTTC. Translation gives CAWSAGRANYGYTF.

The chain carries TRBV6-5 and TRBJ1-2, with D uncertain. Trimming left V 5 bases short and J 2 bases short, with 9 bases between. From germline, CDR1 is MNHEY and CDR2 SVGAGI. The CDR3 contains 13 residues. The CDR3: CASSRDGNYGYTF. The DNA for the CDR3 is TGTGCCAGCAGTCGCGACGGAAACTATGGCTACACCTTC.

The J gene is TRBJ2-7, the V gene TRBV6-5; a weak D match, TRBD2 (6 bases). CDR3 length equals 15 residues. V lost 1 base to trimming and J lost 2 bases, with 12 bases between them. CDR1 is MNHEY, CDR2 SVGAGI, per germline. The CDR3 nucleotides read TGTGCCAGCAGTTACTGGGGGGAGTCACCCTACGAGCAGTACTTC. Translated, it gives CASSYWGESPYEQYF.

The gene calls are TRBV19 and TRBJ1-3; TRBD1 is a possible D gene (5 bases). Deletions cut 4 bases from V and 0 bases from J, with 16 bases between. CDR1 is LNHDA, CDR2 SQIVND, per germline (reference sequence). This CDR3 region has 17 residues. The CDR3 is CASSNLRDVASGNTIYF. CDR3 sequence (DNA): TGTGCCAGTAGTAACCTCCGGGACGTCGCCTCTGGAAACACCATATATTTT. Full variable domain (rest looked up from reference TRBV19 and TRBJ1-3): DGGITQSPKYLFRKEGQNVTLSCEQNLNHDAMYWYRQDPGQGLRLIYYSQIVNDFQKGDIAEGYSVSREKKESFPLTVTSAQKNPTAFYLCASSNLRDVASGNTIYFGEGSWLTVV.

In DNA, the CDR3 is TGCGCCAGCAGCTTAGCGGGAGGGTCCTACGAGCAGTACTTC. This translates into CASSLAGGSYEQYF. The chain employs TRBV5-1 and TRBJ2-7; 10 bases align to TRBD2. The CDR3 covers 14 residues. The V gene end was trimmed by 2 bases and the J gene end by 1 base; junction bases not matched to a gene: 0. Germline-derived CDR1 and CDR2 are SGHRS and YFSETQ.

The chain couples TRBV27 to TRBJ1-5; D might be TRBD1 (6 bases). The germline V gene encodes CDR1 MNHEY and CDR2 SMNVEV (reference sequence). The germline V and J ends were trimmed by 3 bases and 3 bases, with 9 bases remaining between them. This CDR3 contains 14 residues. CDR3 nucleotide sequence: TGTGCCAGCAGTTTTGGGGGCTACAATCAGCCCCAGCATTTT. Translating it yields CASSFGGYNQPQHF.

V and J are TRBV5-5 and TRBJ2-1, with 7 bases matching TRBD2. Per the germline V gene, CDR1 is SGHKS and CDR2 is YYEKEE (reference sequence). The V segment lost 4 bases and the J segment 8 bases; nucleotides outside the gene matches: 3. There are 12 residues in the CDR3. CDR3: CASSGEGHEQFF. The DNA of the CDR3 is TGTGCCAGCAGCGGGGAGGGGCATGAGCAGTTCTTC.